The 3 T cell receptor beta chains below come from one sample, sequenced in a study of T cells in localized non-small cell lung cancer. The method was immunoSEQ multiplex PCR; TCRdb's version includes in-frame clones alone and lacks a portion of them. The sample has some 30,000 clones, roughly 89% seen once. Sequencing used peripheral blood, obtained before any cancer treatment. These receptors were collected from a female donor aged 60 or older with stage I lung adenocarcinoma.

J is TRBJ2-1 and V is TRBV30, with TRBD2 identical over 8 bases. The junction had 8 bases not matched to a gene; V was cut back by 5 bases and J by 8 bases. CDR3 length: 13 residues. The germline CDR1 and CDR2 sequences are GTSNPN and SVGIG (reference sequence). The DNA for the CDR3 is TGTGCCTGGGAAGCGGGAGAAATCGATGAGCAGTTCTTC. This encodes CAWEAGEIDEQFF.

The chain is built from TRBV9 and TRBJ2-7; perhaps TRBD1 as D (6 bases). Per the germline V gene, CDR1 is SGDLS and CDR2 is YYNGEE. V was shortened by 4 bases and J by 1 base, with 21 bases between the two germline ends. This CDR3 has 17 residues. CDR3 loop: CASSSGSGTILSYEQYF. CDR3 nucleotide sequence: TGTGCCAGCAGCTCCGGATCCGGGACAATTCTTTCCTACGAGCAGTACTTC.

The chain carries TRBV4-2 and TRBJ2-7; 8 bases fit TRBD2. CDR3 length: 15 amino acids. Trimming at V came to 4 bases and at J to 2 bases, leaving 7 bases not matched to a gene. Germline V gene data show CDR1 as LGHNA and CDR2 as YNFKEQ. CDR3 DNA: TGTGCCAGCAGCCTCGCGCTAGCGGGCACCTACGAGCAGTACTTC. Its translation: CASSLALAGTYEQYF.